The 27 T cell receptor beta chains in this list originate from one sample, sequenced in a study of Graves' ophthalmopathy and Graves' hyperthyroidism. As the template, RNA transcripts were used to amplify TCR beta CDR3 regions. The library came from an HTBI-primed first-round RT-PCR and a second-round multiplex PCR. TCRdb re-called the multiplex PCR reads through MiXCR, storing one row per CDR3 protein. This sample yields about 620,000 distinct CDR3 sequences, of which 20% to 25% are seen a single time; approximately 6.5% belongs to the top ten. Material for sequencing was peripheral blood. These receptors came from a woman in her late teens or twenties with stable Graves' hyperthyroidism. Some clones in this sample may be carry-over from other donors' samples.

This clonotype was counted ten times or more. The J gene is TRBJ2-7, the V gene TRBV20-1, with 7 bases identical to TRBD2. The germline V gene has CDR1 DFQATT and CDR2 SNEGSKA (reference sequence). CDR3 length equals 14 residues. Trimming removed 5 bases from V and 2 bases from J; junction bases left unmatched: 9. The CDR3 sequence: CSAEVASGTYEQYF. CDR3 coding DNA: TGCAGTGCTGAAGTCGCTAGCGGAACCTACGAGCAGTACTTC.

The V call is TRBV27, the J call TRBJ1-2; perhaps TRBD1 as D (5 bases). The germline V gene has CDR1 MNHEY and CDR2 SMNVEV (reference sequence). V was trimmed by 3 bases and J by 4 bases, leaving 12 bases between them. This CDR3 contains 14 residues. The CDR3 DNA is TGTGCCAGCAGTTTTGGGGGTCCCTCCTATGGCTACACCTTC. This encodes CASSFGGPSYGYTF.

At least ten counts were recorded for this clonotype. This chain joins TRBV10-1 and TRBJ2-5; TRBD2 matches at 8 bases. The CDR3 is 14 amino acids. Trimming at V came to 0 bases and at J to 4 bases, leaving 1 base not matched to a gene. Germline V lookup: CDR1 WNHNN, CDR2 SYGVQD (reference sequence). CDR3 in DNA: TGCGCCAGCAGTGAGTCGCTAGCGGGAGAGACCCAGTACTTC. Its translation: CASSESLAGETQYF.

This clonotype has a handful of counts. The V and J genes are TRBV5-1 and TRBJ2-5, with 8 bases matching TRBD2. V trimming: 5 bases; J trimming: 5 bases; junction bases outside the gene matches: 8. CDR3 length equals 14 residues. Germline CDR1 SGHRS, CDR2 YFSETQ. CDR3 region: CASSTGREEETQYF. The CDR3 DNA is TGCGCCAGCAGTACCGGGAGGGAGGAGGAGACCCAGTACTTC.

The table lists this clonotype with a few counts. The rearrangement links TRBV30 to TRBJ1-1; D perhaps matches TRBD1 (5 bases). Trimming pared 3 bases from V and 1 base from J, leaving 15 bases between. This CDR3 spans 15 amino acids. CDR1 and CDR2 from the germline V gene are GTSNPN and SVGIG (reference sequence). The CDR3 DNA reads TGTGCCTGGAGCCTAAGGGGCTACCCGAACACTGAAGCTTTCTTT. It specifies CAWSLRGYPNTEAFF. The full variable domain, with the rest looked up from reference TRBV30 and TRBJ1-1, is SQTIHQWPATLVQPVGSPLSLECTVEGTSNPNLYWYRQAAGRGLQLLFYSVGIGQISSEVPQNLSASRPQDRQFILSSKKLLLSDSGFYLCAWSLRGYPNTEAFFGQGTRLTVV.

Ten or more counts support this clonotype. The CDR3: CAISQPDTMQYF. The CDR3 region has the DNA TGTGCCATCAGCCAGCCCGACACGATGCAGTACTTC. The V gene is TRBV10-3, the J gene TRBJ2-7, with D hard to call. The CDR3 has 12 amino acids. The germline V gene encodes CDR1 ENHRY and CDR2 SYGVKD. The germline V and J ends were trimmed by 6 bases and 9 bases, with 15 bases remaining between them.

This clonotype was counted only a few times. The V call is TRBV20-1, the J call TRBJ2-7; TRBD1 aligns across 11 bases. After removal of 4 bases from V and 4 bases from J, the junction contained 24 bases not matched to a gene. This CDR3 has 20 amino acids. In germline, CDR1 is DFQATT, CDR2 SNEGSKA (reference sequence). This CDR3 reads CSAKSGTGGPTRRWSYEQYF. The DNA of the CDR3 is TGCAGTGCTAAAAGCGGGACAGGGGGTCCCACCCGCCGGTGGAGTTACGAGCAGTACTTC.

This clonotype has a count of ten or more. The chain combines TRBV5-1 with TRBJ2-5, with TRBD1 matching over 7 bases. The germline V gene encodes CDR1 SGHRS and CDR2 YFSETQ. J lost 3 bases, V lost 4 bases, and 6 bases had no gene match. The CDR3 runs to 14 residues. The DNA for the CDR3 is TGCGCCAGCAGCCAACCGGGACAGAAAGAGACCCAGTACTTC. Translation gives CASSQPGQKETQYF.

This chain joins TRBV6-5 and TRBJ2-4; D is undetermined. The CDR3 consists of 13 residues. V was shortened by 3 bases and J by 1 base, with 4 bases between the two germline ends. CDR1 and CDR2 from the germline V gene are MNHEY and SVGAGI. DNA for the CDR3: TGTGCCAGCAGTTATCCGGCCAAAAACATTCAGTACTTC. Encoded protein: CASSYPAKNIQYF.

The J gene is TRBJ2-7, the V gene TRBV7-2; TRBD2 aligns across 10 bases. V gave up 4 bases and J gave up 6 bases; unmatched junction bases: 3. Looked up from germline, CDR1 is SGHTA and CDR2 is FQGNSA. The CDR3 length is 13 residues. CDR3: CASSWTSGGEQYF. CDR3 in DNA: TGTGCCAGCAGCTGGACTAGCGGAGGCGAGCAGTACTTC. The full variable domain, with the rest looked up from reference TRBV7-2 and TRBJ2-7, is GAGVSQSPSNKVTEKGKDVELRCDPISGHTALYWYRQSLGQGLEFLIYFQGNSAPDKSGLPSDRFSAERTGGSVSTLTIQRTQQEDSAVYLCASSWTSGGEQYFGPGTRLTVT.

Only a few counts were recorded for this clonotype. The rearrangement uses TRBV4-2 and TRBJ2-7, with 10 bases that match TRBD2. Germline CDR1 and CDR2: LGHNA and YNFKEQ. V lost 0 bases, J lost 5 bases, and 4 bases stayed unmatched. This CDR3 comprises 15 residues. The CDR3 region is CASSQEASGSDEQYF. In DNA, the CDR3 is TGTGCCAGCAGCCAAGAGGCTAGCGGGAGCGACGAGCAGTACTTC.

This clonotype was counted between two and nine times. This chain uses TRBV5-1 with TRBJ2-7; 8 bases map to TRBD1. Germline V gene data show CDR1 as SGHRS and CDR2 as YFSETQ. Trimming took 7 bases from V and 5 from J; bases not matched to a gene: 11. This CDR3 is built from 14 residues. The CDR3 loop reads CASSTGTGLDEQYF. The CDR3 DNA reads as TGCGCCAGCTCCACCGGGACAGGTCTCGACGAGCAGTACTTC.

This clonotype showed up many times. The chain combines TRBV9 with TRBJ1-1, with D unclear. CDR3 length: 14 amino acids. V was shortened by 4 bases and J by 1 base, with 11 bases between the two germline ends. Germline V gives CDR1 SGDLS, CDR2 YYNGEE. CDR3 in DNA: TGTGCCAGCAGCCCTCGAGAATCGAACACTGAAGCTTTCTTT. This codes for CASSPRESNTEAFF.

This clonotype was recorded many times. V usage is TRBV12-3 or TRBV12-4 and J usage is TRBJ1-1, with a possible D match to TRBD1 (5 bases). CDR3 length equals 12 residues. V dropped 10 bases and J dropped 11 bases, with 20 bases sitting between them. CDR3 sequence: CATEPPGGWAFF. In DNA, the CDR3 is TGTGCCACCGAACCTCCGGGGGGGTGGGCTTTCTTT.

This clonotype was detected a few times. CDR3 region: CASRTIWGPPHEQYF. The CDR3 DNA follows: TGTGCCAGCAGGACAATATGGGGCCCACCCCACGAGCAGTACTTC. This chain joins TRBV6-2 or TRBV6-3 and TRBJ2-7; TRBD1 is a possible D gene (5 bases). CDR3 length equals 15 residues. The germline CDR1 and CDR2 sequences are MNHEY and SVGEGT. The V end lost 6 bases, the J end lost 5 bases, and 20 bases lay between the germline ends.

V gene TRBV18 combines with J gene TRBJ1-1; a weak D match, TRBD1 (6 bases). There are 16 residues in the CDR3. Germline V gene data show CDR1 as KGHSH and CDR2 as LQKENI. Deletions cut 2 bases from V and 3 bases from J, with 16 bases between. The DNA for the CDR3 is TGTGCCAGCTCACCAAGGGGGGCCGGGTCGGACACTGAAGCTTTCTTT. It encodes CASSPRGAGSDTEAFF.

This clonotype has a handful of counts. The chain employs TRBV6-1 and TRBJ2-7, with TRBD1 as a possible D gene (6 bases). Germline V gives CDR1 MNHNS, CDR2 SASEGT. This CDR3 is built from 15 residues. Deletions cut 5 bases from V and 0 bases from J, with 14 bases between. CDR3 nucleotides: TGTGCCAGCAGTCCGAAGGGGGTGAGCTCCTACGAGCAGTACTTC. Protein product: CASSPKGVSSYEQYF.

This clonotype has a handful of counts. The chain has TRBV12-3 or TRBV12-4 and TRBJ1-2; tentative D call: TRBD1 (5 bases). Trimming left V 0 bases short and J 4 bases short, with 9 bases between. The CDR3 covers 14 residues. The CDR3 here is CASSLASGFYGYTF. In DNA, the CDR3 is TGTGCCAGCAGTTTAGCGTCAGGGTTCTATGGCTACACCTTC.

This clonotype has a count of ten or more. The chain is built from TRBV4-1 and TRBJ1-1; D ambiguous. The germline CDR1 and CDR2 sequences are MGHRA and YSYEKL. The V and J ends lost 4 bases and 7 bases respectively, with 10 bases between them. This CDR3 is built from 12 residues. CDR3 residues: CASSPRRDEAFF. DNA for the CDR3: TGCGCCAGCAGCCCCCGTAGGGATGAAGCTTTCTTT.

This clonotype was seen ten or more times. The junction shows a germline mismatch at one end, possibly a read error. The V and J genes are TRBV12-3 or TRBV12-4 and TRBJ1-2; D uncertain. This CDR3 is built from 11 residues. The CDR3 DNA reads TGCGCCAGCAGCTTAGGGTTGGGCTACACCTTC. As protein: CASSLGLGYTF.

This clonotype was detected many times. The rearrangement joins TRBV18 to TRBJ2-4, with TRBD2 as a possible D gene (6 bases). Trimming removed 0 bases from V and 14 bases from J, with 14 bases in between. Germline CDR1 is KGHSH and CDR2 is LQKENI. The CDR3 totals 13 residues. CDR3 in amino acids: CASSPPPGGIKYF. In DNA, the CDR3 is TGTGCCAGCTCACCACCCCCAGGCGGGATTAAGTACTTC.

This clonotype was seen ten or more times. The gene calls are TRBV2 and TRBJ2-5; TRBD2 matches at 11 bases. The CDR3 is 15 residues long. From germline, CDR1 is SNHLY and CDR2 FYNNEI. V trimming: 5 bases; J trimming: 5 bases; junction bases outside the gene matches: 7. CDR3 region: CASSLTGLAAETQYF. Written as DNA, the CDR3 is TGTGCCAGCAGTTTGACGGGACTAGCGGCGGAGACCCAGTACTTC.

Ten or more counts support this clonotype. The V and J genes are TRBV2 and TRBJ1-2; a weak D match, TRBD1 (5 bases). The CDR3 spans 12 residues. Trimming stripped 7 bases from V and 4 bases from J, with 10 bases between. Germline V gene lookup returns CDR1 SNHLY and CDR2 FYNNEI. DNA for the CDR3: TGTGCCAGCAACAGGCTGAGCTATGGCTACACCTTC. This sequence encodes CASNRLSYGYTF.

This clonotype has ten or more counts. The CDR3 sequence is CASSYSLDPRYEQYF. The CDR3 coding sequence is TGTGCCAGCAGTTACTCGCTGGACCCGAGGTACGAGCAGTACTTC. The chain is built from TRBV6-5 and TRBJ2-7; D not resolved. The CDR3 sequence is 15 residues long. V dropped 0 bases and J dropped 4 bases, with 13 bases sitting between them. Germline CDR1 is MNHEY and CDR2 is SVGAGI.

Concerning this clonotype: One base away lies a much larger clone, so this may be a sequencing read error. The chain couples TRBV5-1 to TRBJ1-2; D remains unclear. CDR1 is SGHRS and CDR2 is YFSETQ in the germline V gene. The CDR3 totals 14 residues. The CDR3 loop reads CASSFWAEFYGFTF. CDR3 bases: TGCGCCAGCAGCTTTTGGGCAGAGTTCTATGGCTTCACCTTC.

This clonotype was recorded many times. The chain joins TRBV20-1 to TRBJ2-7, with 10 nucleotides matching TRBD2. The V gene end was trimmed by 3 bases and the J gene end by 3 bases; junction bases not matched to a gene: 2. The CDR3 runs to 13 residues. Germline V gene lookup returns CDR1 DFQATT and CDR2 SNEGSKA (reference sequence). The CDR3 region has the DNA TGCAGTGCTAGTTCTAGCGGGGGCTACGAGCAGTACTTC. Amino acid sequence: CSASSSGGYEQYF.

This clonotype has ten or more counts. V and J are TRBV19 and TRBJ1-1; 7 nucleotides agree with TRBD1. Trimming took 1 base from V and 5 from J; bases not matched to a gene: 7. CDR3 length equals 15 residues. Germline lookup yields CDR1 LNHDA and CDR2 SQIVND (reference sequence). In DNA, the CDR3 is TGTGCCAGTAGTATAGCTGCAGGGGGTGGGACTGAAGCTTTCTTT. Protein sequence: CASSIAAGGGTEAFF.